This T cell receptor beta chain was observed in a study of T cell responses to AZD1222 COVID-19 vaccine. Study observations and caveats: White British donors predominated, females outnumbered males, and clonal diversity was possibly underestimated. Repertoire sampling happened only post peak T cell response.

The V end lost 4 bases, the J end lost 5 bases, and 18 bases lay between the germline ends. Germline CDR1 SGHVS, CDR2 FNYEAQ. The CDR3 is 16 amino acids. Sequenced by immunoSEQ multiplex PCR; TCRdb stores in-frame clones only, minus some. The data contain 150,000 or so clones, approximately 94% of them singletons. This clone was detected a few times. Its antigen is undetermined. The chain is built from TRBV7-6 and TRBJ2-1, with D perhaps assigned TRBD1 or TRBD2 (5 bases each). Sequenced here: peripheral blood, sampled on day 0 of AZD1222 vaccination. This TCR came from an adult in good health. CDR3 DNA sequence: TGTGCCAGCAGCTGGCGGTGGGACCCAATTAACAATGAGCAGTTCTTC. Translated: CASSWRWDPINNEQFF.